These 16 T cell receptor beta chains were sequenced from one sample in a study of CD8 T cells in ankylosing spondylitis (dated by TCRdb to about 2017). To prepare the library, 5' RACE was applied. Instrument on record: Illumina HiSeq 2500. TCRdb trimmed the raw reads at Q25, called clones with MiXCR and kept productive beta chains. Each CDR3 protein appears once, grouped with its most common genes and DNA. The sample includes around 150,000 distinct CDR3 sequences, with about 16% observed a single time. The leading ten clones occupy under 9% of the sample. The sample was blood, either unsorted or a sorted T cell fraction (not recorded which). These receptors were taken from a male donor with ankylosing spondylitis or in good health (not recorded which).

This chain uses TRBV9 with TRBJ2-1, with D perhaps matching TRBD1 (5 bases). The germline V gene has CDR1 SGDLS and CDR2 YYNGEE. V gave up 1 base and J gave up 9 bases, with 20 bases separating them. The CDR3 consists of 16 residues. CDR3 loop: CASSVLVRPGDSEQFF. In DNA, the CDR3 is TGTGCCAGCAGCGTACTGGTCAGGCCGGGCGACAGTGAGCAGTTCTTC.

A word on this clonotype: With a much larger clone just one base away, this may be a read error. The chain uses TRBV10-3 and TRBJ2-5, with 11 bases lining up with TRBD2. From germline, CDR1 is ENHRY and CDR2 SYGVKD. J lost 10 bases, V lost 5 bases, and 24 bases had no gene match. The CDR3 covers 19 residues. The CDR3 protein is CAISLSYAGTSGGDKGQYF. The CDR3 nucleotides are TGTGCCATCAGTTTATCCTATGCCGGGACTAGCGGTGGAGATAAGGGCCAGTACTTC.

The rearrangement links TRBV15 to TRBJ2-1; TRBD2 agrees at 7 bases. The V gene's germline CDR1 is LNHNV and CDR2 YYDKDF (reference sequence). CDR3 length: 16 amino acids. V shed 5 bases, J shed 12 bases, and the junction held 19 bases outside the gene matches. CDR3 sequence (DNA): TGTGCCACCAGCCTGGGGGGGACCCAGAAGGCCACAATGCAGTTCTTC. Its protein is CATSLGGTQKATMQFF.

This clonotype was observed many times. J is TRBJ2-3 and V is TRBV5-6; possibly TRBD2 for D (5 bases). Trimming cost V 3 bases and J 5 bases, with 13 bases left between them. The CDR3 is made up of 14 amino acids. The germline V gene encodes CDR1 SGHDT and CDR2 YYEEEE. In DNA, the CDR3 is TGTGCCAGCAGCTGGAGGATGGAAGGAGATACGCAGTATTTT. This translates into CASSWRMEGDTQYF.

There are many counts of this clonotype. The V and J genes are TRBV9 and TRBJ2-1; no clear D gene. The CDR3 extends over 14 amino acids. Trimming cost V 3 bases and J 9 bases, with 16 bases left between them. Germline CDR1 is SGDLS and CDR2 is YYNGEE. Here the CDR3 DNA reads TGTGCCAGCAGCGCGGGTCTAGTCCAAGGTGAGCAGTTCTTC. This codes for CASSAGLVQGEQFF.

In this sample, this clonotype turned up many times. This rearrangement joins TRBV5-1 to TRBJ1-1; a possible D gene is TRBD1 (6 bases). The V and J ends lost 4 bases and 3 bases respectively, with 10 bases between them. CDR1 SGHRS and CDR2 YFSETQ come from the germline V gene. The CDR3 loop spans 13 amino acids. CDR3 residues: CASSIGGDTEAFF. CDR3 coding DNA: TGCGCCAGCAGCATAGGGGGGGACACTGAAGCTTTCTTT.

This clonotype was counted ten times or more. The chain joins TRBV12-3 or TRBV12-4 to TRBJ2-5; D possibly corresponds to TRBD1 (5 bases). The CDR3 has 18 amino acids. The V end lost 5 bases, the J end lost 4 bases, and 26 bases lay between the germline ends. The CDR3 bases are TGTGCCAGCAGTGTCCTCCTCCCGGCAGGGCAGGGTATAGAGACCCAGTACTTC. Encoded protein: CASSVLLPAGQGIETQYF.

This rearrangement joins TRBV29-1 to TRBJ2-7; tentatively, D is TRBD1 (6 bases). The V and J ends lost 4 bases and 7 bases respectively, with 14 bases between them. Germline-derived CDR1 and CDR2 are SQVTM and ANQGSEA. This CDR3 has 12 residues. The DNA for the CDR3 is TGCAGCGTTGTGAACAGGGCGAGGGAGCAGTACTTC. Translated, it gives CSVVNRAREQYF.

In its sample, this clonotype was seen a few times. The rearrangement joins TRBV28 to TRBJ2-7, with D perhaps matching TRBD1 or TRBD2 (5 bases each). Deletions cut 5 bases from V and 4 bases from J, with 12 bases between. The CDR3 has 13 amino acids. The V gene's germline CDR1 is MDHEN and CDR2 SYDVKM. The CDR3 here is CASSVGRLYEQYF. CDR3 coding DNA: TGTGCCAGCAGTGTGGGACGATTATACGAGCAGTACTTC.

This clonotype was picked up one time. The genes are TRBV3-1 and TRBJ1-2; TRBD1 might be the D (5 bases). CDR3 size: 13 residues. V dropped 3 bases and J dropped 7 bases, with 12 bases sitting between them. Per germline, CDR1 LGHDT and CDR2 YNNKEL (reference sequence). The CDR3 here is CASSQGPAAGYTF. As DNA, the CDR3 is TGTGCCAGCAGCCAGGGGCCAGCGGCTGGCTACACCTTC.

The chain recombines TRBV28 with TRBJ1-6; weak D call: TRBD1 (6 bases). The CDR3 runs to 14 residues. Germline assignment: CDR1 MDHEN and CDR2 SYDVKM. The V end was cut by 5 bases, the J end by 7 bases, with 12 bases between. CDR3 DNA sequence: TGTGCCAGCAGTCACAGGGACGCCAATTCACCCCTCCACTTT. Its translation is CASSHRDANSPLHF.

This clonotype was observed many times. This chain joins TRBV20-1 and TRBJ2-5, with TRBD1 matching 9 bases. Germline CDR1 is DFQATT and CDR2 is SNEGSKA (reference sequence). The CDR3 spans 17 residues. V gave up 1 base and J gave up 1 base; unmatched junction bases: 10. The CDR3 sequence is CSARGGQGRIRQETQYF. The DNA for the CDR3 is TGCAGTGCTAGAGGGGGACAGGGAAGAATCCGCCAAGAGACCCAGTACTTC.

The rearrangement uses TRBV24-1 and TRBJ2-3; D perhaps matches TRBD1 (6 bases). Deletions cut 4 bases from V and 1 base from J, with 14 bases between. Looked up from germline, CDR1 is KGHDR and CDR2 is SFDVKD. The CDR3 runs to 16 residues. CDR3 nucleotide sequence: TGTGCCACCAGTGAGCCGAACAGGGAACGCACAGATACGCAGTATTTT. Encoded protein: CATSEPNRERTDTQYF.

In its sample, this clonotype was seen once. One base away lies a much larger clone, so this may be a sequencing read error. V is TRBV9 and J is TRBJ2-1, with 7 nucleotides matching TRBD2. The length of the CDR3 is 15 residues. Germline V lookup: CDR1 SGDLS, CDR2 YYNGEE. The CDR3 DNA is TGTGACAGCAGCGTAGGTTTGCGGGAGTACAATGAGCAGTTCTTC. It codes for CDSSVGLREYNEQFF.

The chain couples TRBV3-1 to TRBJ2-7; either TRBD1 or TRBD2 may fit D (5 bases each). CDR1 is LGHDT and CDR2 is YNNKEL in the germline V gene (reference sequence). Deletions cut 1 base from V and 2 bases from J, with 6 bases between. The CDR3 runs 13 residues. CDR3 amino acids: CASSQGDPYEQYF. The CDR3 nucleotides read TGTGCCAGCAGCCAAGGGGACCCCTACGAGCAGTACTTC.

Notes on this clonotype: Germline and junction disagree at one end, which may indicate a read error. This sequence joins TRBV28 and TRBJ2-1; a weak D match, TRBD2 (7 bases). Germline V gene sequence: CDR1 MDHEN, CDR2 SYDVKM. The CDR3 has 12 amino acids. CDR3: CANSLYGEGEFF. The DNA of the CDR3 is TGTGCCAACAGTTTATATGGGGAGGGGGAATTCTTC.